This TCR beta chain was obtained from a study of shared T cell receptors in the human thymus. Generated by immunoSEQ multiplex PCR, the TCRdb table keeps only in-frame clones and is missing some. The sample lists some 700,000 clones, approximately 88% seen once, with around 0.0099% in the top ten. This CDR3 spans 15 amino acids. Germline V gene lookup returns CDR1 SGHNT and CDR2 YYREEE (reference sequence). Unmatched junction bases numbered 7, after V lost 3 bases and J lost 4 bases. In this sample, this clone turned up a few times. The same sample was also studied in work on human thymus T cells. As that study records: The related literature has documented a marked overlap of thymic repertoires among unrelated individuals.

The TCR originated in a boy under two years old with a congenital heart defect. Material: thymocytes. The V gene is TRBV5-4, the J gene TRBJ1-1; 9 bases line up with TRBD1. DNA for the CDR3: TGTGCCAGCAGCTGGGGACAGGGAGGGCGCACTGAAGCTTTCTTT. Its translation is CASSWGQGGRTEAFF.